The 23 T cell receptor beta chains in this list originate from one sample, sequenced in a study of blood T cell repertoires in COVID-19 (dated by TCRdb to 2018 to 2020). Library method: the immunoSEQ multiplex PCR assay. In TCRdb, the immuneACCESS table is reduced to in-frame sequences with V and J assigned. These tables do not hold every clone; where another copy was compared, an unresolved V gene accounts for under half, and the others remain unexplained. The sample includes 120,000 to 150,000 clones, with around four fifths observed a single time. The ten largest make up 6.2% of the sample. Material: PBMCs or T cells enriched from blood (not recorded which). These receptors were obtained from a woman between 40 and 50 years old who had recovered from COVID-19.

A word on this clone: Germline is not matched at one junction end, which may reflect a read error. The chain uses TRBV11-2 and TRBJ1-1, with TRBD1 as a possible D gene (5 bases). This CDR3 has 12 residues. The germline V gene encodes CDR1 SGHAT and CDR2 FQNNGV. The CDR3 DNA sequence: TGTGCCAGCAGCCAGGGCCAGACTGCAGCTTTCTTT. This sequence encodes CASSQGQTAAFF.

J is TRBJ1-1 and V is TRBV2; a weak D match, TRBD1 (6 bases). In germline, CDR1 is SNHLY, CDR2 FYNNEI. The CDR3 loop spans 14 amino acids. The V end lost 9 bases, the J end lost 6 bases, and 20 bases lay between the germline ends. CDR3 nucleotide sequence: TGTGCCAGTAGGGGGGGAGGGGAGGATCCTGAAGCTTTCTTT. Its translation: CASRGGGEDPEAFF.

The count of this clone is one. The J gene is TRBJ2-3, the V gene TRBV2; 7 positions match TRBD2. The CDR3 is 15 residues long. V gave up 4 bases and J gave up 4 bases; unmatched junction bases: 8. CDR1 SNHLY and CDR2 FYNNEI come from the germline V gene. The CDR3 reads CASSVRGRTADTQYF. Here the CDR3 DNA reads TGTGCCAGCAGTGTGCGCGGGAGAACGGCAGATACGCAGTATTTT.

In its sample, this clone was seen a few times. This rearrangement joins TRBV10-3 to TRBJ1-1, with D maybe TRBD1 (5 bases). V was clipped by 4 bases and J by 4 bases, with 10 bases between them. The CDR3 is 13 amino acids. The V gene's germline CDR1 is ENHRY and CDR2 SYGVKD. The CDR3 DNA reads TGTGCCATCAGTGTCGGGGGAGGCACTGAAGCTTTCTTT. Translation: CAISVGGGTEAFF.

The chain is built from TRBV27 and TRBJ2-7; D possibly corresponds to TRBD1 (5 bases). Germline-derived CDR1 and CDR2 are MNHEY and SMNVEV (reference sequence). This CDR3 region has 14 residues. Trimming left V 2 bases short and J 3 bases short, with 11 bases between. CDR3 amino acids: CASSLTGWDYEQYF. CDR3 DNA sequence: TGTGCCAGCAGTTTAACAGGCTGGGACTACGAGCAGTACTTC.

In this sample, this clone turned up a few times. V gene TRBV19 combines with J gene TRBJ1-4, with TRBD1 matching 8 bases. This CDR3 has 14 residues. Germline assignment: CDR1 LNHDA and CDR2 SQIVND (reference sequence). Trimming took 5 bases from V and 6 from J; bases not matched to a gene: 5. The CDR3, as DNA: TGTGCCAGTAGTTTCGGACAGGGCGATGAAAAACTGTTTTTT. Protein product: CASSFGQGDEKLFF.

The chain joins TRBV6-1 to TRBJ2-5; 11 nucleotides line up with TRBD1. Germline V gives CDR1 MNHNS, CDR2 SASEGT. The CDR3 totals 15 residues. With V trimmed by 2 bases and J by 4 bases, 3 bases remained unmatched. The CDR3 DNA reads TGTGCCAGCAGTGAATGGGGACAGGGGGGAGAGACCCAGTACTTC. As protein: CASSEWGQGGETQYF.

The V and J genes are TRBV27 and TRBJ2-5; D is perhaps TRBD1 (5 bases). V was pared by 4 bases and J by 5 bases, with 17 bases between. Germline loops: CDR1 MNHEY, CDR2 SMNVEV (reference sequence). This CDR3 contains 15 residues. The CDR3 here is CASSSRQGGWETQYF. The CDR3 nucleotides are TGTGCCAGCAGTTCCCGTCAGGGCGGTTGGGAGACCCAGTACTTC.

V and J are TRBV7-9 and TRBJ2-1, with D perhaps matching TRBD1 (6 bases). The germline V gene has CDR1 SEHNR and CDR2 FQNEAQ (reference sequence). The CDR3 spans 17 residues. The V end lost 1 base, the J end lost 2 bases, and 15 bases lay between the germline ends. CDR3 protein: CASSLGPRGTAYNEQFF. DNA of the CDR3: TGTGCCAGCAGCTTAGGGCCCAGGGGAACAGCCTACAATGAGCAGTTCTTC.

The CDR3 DNA is TGTGCCAGCAGCTTCGGGGAGGATCAGCCCCAGCATTTT. Translating it yields CASSFGEDQPQHF. The J gene is TRBJ1-5, the V gene TRBV7-9; D is unclear. Looked up from germline, CDR1 is SEHNR and CDR2 is FQNEAQ (reference sequence). Trimming cost V 3 bases and J 5 bases, with 8 bases left between them. This CDR3 has 13 amino acids.

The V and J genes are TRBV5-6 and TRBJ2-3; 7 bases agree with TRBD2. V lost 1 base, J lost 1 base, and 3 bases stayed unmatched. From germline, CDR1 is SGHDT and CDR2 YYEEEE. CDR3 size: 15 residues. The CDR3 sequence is CASSLLAGGTDTQYF. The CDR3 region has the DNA TGTGCCAGCAGCTTGCTGGCGGGAGGCACAGATACGCAGTATTTT.

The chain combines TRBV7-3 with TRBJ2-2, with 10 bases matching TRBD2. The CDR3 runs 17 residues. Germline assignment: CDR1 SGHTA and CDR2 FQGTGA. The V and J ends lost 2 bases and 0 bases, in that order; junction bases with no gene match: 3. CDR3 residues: CASSLVAGGTNTGELFF. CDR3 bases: TGTGCCAGCAGCTTAGTAGCGGGAGGTACGAACACCGGGGAGCTGTTTTTT. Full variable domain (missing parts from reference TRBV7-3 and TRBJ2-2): GAGVSQTPSNKVTEKGKYVELRCDPISGHTALYWYRQSLGQGPEFLIYFQGTGAADDSGLPNDRFFAVRPEGSVSTLKIQRTERGDSAVYLCASSLVAGGTNTGELFFGEGSRLTVL.

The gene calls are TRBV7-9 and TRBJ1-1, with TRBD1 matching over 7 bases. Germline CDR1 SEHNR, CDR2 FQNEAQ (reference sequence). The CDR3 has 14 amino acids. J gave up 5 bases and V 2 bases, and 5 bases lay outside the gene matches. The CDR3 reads CASSLIEGATEAFF. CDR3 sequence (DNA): TGTGCCAGCAGCTTAATCGAGGGGGCGACTGAAGCTTTCTTT. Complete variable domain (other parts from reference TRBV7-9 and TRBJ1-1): DTGVSQNPRHKITKRGQNVTFRCDPISEHNRLYWYRQTLGQGPEFLTYFQNEAQLEKSRLLSDRFSAERPKGSFSTLEIQRTEQGDSAMYLCASSLIEGATEAFFGQGTRLTVV.

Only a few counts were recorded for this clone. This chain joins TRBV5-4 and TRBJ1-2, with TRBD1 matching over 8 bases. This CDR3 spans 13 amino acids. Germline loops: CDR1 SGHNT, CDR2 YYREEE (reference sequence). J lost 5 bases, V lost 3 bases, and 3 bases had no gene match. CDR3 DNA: TGTGCCAGCAGCTCGACAGGGGATTATGGCTACACCTTC. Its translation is CASSSTGDYGYTF. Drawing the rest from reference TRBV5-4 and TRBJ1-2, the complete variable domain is ETGVTQSPTHLIKTRGQQVTLRCSSQSGHNTVSWYQQALGQGPQFIFQYYREEENGRGNFPPRFSGLQFPNYSSELNVNALELDDSALYLCASSSTGDYGYTFGSGTRLTVV.

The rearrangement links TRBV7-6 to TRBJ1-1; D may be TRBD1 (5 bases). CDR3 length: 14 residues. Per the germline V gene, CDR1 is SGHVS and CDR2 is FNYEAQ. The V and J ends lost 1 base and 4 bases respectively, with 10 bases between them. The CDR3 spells CASSLGGGSTEAFF. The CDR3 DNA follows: TGTGCCAGCAGCTTAGGTGGGGGGTCCACTGAAGCTTTCTTT.

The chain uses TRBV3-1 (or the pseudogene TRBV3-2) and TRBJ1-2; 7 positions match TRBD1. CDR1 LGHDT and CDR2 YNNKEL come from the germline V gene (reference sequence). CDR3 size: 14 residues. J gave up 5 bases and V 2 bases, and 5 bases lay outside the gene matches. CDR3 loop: CASSQTDRRYGYTF. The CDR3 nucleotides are TGTGCCAGCAGCCAAACGGACAGGCGTTATGGCTACACCTTC.

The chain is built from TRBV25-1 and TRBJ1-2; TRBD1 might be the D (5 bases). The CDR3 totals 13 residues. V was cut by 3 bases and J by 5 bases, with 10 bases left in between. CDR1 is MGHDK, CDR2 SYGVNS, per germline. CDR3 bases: TGTGCCAGCAGTGAGCAGGGAGGATATGGCTACACCTTC. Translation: CASSEQGGYGYTF.

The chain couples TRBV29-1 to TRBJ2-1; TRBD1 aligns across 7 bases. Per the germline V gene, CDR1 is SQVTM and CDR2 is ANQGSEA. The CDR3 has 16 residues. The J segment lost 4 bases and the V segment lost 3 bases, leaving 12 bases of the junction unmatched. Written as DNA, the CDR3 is TGCAGCGTTGACAACAGGGGCAAAGGTGGTTACAATGAGCAGTTCTTC. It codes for CSVDNRGKGGYNEQFF.

CDR3 in amino acids: CSVPAGTGDSPLHF. In DNA form, the CDR3 reads TGCAGCGTTCCAGCCGGGACAGGGGATTCACCCCTCCACTTT. The chain links TRBV29-1 to TRBJ1-6; 10 bases align to TRBD1. This CDR3 has 14 residues. V gave up 5 bases and J gave up 8 bases; unmatched junction bases: 6. The germline CDR1 and CDR2 sequences are SQVTM and ANQGSEA.

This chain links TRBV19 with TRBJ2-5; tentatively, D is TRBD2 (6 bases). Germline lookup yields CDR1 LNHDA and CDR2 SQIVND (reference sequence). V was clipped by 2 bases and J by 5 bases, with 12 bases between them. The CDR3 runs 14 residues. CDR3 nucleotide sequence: TGTGCCAGTAGTATAACTAGCTCCCGGGAGACCCAGTACTTC. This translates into CASSITSSRETQYF. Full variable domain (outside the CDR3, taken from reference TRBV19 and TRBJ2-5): DGGITQSPKYLFRKEGQNVTLSCEQNLNHDAMYWYRQDPGQGLRLIYYSQIVNDFQKGDIAEGYSVSREKKESFPLTVTSAQKNPTAFYLCASSITSSRETQYFGPGTRLLVL.

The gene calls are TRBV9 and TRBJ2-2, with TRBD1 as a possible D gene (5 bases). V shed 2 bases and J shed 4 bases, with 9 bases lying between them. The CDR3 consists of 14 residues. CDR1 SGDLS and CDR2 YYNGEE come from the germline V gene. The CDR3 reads CASSVDISTGELFF. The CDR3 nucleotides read TGTGCCAGCAGCGTGGACATTAGCACCGGGGAGCTGTTTTTT.

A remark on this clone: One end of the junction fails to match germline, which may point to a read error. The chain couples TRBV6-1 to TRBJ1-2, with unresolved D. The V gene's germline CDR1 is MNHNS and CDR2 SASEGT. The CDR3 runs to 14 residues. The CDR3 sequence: CASSDAKLAGSLLF. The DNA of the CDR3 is TGTGCCAGCAGTGATGCTAAATTAGCGGGCTCCCTCCTTTTC.

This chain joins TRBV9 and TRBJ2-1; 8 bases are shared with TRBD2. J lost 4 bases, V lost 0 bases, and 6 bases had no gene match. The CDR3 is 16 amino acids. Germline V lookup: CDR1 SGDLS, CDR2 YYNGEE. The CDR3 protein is CASSVGASGYYNEQFF. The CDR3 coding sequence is TGTGCCAGCAGCGTAGGCGCTAGCGGGTATTACAATGAGCAGTTCTTC.